One sample yielded the 32 T cell receptor beta chains listed below, sequenced in a study of T cell responses to AZD1222 COVID-19 vaccine. Some clones are missing from TCRdb's copy, which holds only in-frame ones; the method was immunoSEQ multiplex PCR. The repertoire holds about 110,000 clones, with approximately 89% as singletons. The specimen comprised peripheral blood, sampled on day 0 of MenACWY control vaccination. These receptors originate from an adult in good health.

CDR3 in DNA: TGTGCCAGCAGCCCCATGGCAGAGGGGGCGAATGAGCAGTTCTTC. Protein sequence: CASSPMAEGANEQFF. The chain couples TRBV11-1 to TRBJ2-1; 7 bases agree with TRBD1. Germline trimming cut 5 bases from V and 7 bases from J; bases unmatched to any gene: 11. CDR3 length: 15 amino acids. Germline CDR1 reads SGHAT; CDR2 reads FQDESV (reference sequence).

This chain joins TRBV4-3 and TRBJ2-7, with TRBD2 matching over 8 bases. The CDR3 is made up of 15 amino acids. Germline CDR1 LGHNA, CDR2 YSLEER. J was trimmed by 3 bases and V by 0 bases; bases with no gene match: 4. Written as DNA, the CDR3 is TGCGCCAGCAGCCAAGATACTAGCGGTGGCTACGAGCAGTACTTC. This gives the protein CASSQDTSGGYEQYF.

V is TRBV7-9 and J is TRBJ2-5; the match to TRBD2 covers 7 bases. Germline V gene lookup returns CDR1 SEHNR and CDR2 FQNEAQ (reference sequence). The CDR3 covers 15 residues. Unmatched junction bases numbered 6, after V lost 3 bases and J lost 2 bases. This CDR3 is CASSFTGGSQETQYF. The CDR3 nucleotides read TGTGCCAGCAGCTTTACGGGGGGTAGTCAAGAGACCCAGTACTTC.

This rearrangement joins TRBV3-1 (or the pseudogene TRBV3-2) to TRBJ2-3; possible D gene TRBD2, 5 bases. Looked up from germline, CDR1 is LGHDT and CDR2 is YNNKEL (reference sequence). This CDR3 spans 13 amino acids. V gave up 6 bases and J gave up 1 base, with 8 bases separating them. The CDR3 region is CASRPRGTDTQYF. The CDR3 DNA reads as TGTGCCAGCAGGCCGCGGGGCACAGATACGCAGTATTTT.

The chain employs TRBV7-9 and TRBJ2-5; D possibly corresponds to TRBD1 (7 bases). There are 14 residues in the CDR3. Trimming left V 5 bases short and J 4 bases short, with 14 bases between. Germline values: CDR1 SEHNR, CDR2 FQNEAQ (reference sequence). The CDR3 sequence: CASSVSGGRETQYF. The CDR3 bases are TGTGCCAGCAGCGTATCAGGGGGGAGAGAGACCCAGTACTTC.

This rearrangement joins TRBV5-1 to TRBJ2-7; 9 bases are shared with TRBD1. V lost 4 bases and J lost 6; bases outside the gene matches: 8. This CDR3 has 14 residues. The V gene's germline CDR1 is SGHRS and CDR2 YFSETQ. CDR3 nucleotide sequence: TGCGCCAGCAGCAAATCGGGACAGGGTTTCGAGCAGTACTTC. Translated, it gives CASSKSGQGFEQYF.

This clone was counted once. The chain joins TRBV3-1 (or the pseudogene TRBV3-2) to TRBJ2-7; TRBD2 matches 9 bases. Per germline, CDR1 LGHDT and CDR2 YNNKEL (reference sequence). V was pared by 4 bases and J by 6 bases, with 1 base of the junction left unmatched. The CDR3 has 12 amino acids. The CDR3 nucleotides are TGTGCCAGCAGCCGCGGGGGGGGCGAGCAGTACTTC. Its translation is CASSRGGGEQYF.

This clone came up a few times. The V and J genes are TRBV7-3 and TRBJ2-2, with D possibly being TRBD1 or TRBD2 (5 bases each). This CDR3 spans 14 amino acids. Germline assignment: CDR1 SGHTA and CDR2 FQGTGA. Deletions cut 2 bases from V and 5 bases from J, with 9 bases between. CDR3: CASSLGWGTGELFF. Here the CDR3 DNA reads TGTGCCAGCAGCTTAGGATGGGGGACCGGGGAGCTGTTTTTT.

This chain links TRBV7-2 with TRBJ2-7; weak D call: TRBD1 (6 bases). Between the trimmed V and J ends, which lost 4 bases and 2 bases, there was a span of 12 bases. The germline V gene encodes CDR1 SGHTA and CDR2 FQGNSA. This CDR3 has 14 residues. CDR3 amino acids: CASSYTGTTYEQYF. The DNA for the CDR3 is TGTGCCAGCAGCTACACAGGGACCACCTACGAGCAGTACTTC. Looking up the rest from reference TRBV7-2 and TRBJ2-7 gives the full variable domain: GAGVSQSPSNKVTEKGKDVELRCDPISGHTALYWYRQSLGQGLEFLIYFQGNSAPDKSGLPSDRFSAERTGGSVSTLTIQRTQQEDSAVYLCASSYTGTTYEQYFGPGTRLTVT.

V and J are TRBV19 and TRBJ1-2, with TRBD1 identical over 10 bases. V trimming: 6 bases; J trimming: 7 bases; junction bases outside the gene matches: 8. The CDR3 spans 14 residues. Per germline, CDR1 LNHDA and CDR2 SQIVND (reference sequence). The CDR3 nucleotides are TGTGCCAGTAGCGGGACAGGGGATATGCGTGGCTACACCTTC. Residues: CASSGTGDMRGYTF.

The count of this clone is one. This chain links TRBV10-3 with TRBJ1-1, with D unclear. Trimming removed 4 bases at V and 1 base at J, with 7 bases between. Germline V CDR1 and CDR2: ENHRY, SYGVKD. This CDR3 has 13 residues. DNA of the CDR3: TGTGCCATCAGTGGGCGGGAGAACACTGAAGCTTTCTTT. Encoded protein: CAISGRENTEAFF.

V is TRBV5-4 and J is TRBJ1-3; D uncertain. The V gene's germline CDR1 is SGHNT and CDR2 YYREEE (reference sequence). Trimming removed 0 bases from V and 0 bases from J, with 10 bases in between. This CDR3 has 16 residues. The CDR3 is CASSLGGPISGNTIYF. The DNA of the CDR3 is TGTGCCAGCAGCTTGGGTGGACCGATCTCTGGAAACACCATATATTTT. The variable domain in full, with the rest retrieved from reference TRBV5-4 and TRBJ1-3, is ETGVTQSPTHLIKTRGQQVTLRCSSQSGHNTVSWYQQALGQGPQFIFQYYREEENGRGNFPPRFSGLQFPNYSSELNVNALELDDSALYLCASSLGGPISGNTIYFGEGSWLTVV.

The V gene is TRBV21-1, the J gene TRBJ1-2. TRBV21-1 is labeled a pseudogene. The CDR3 totals 18 residues. CDR3 in amino acids: CASSKEGLSTITNYGYTF. DNA of the CDR3: TGTGCCAGCAGCAAAGAGGGACTTAGCACGATAACTAACTATGGCTACACCTTC.

The J gene is TRBJ1-4, the V gene TRBV2, with unresolved D. Trimming stripped 8 bases from V and 5 bases from J, with 12 bases between. Germline lookup yields CDR1 SNHLY and CDR2 FYNNEI. The length of the CDR3 is 13 residues. CDR3 nucleotides: TGTGCCAGCCGTCGCCTGGAGAATGAAAAACTGTTTTTT. It translates to CASRRLENEKLFF. The whole variable domain, remainder taken from reference TRBV2 and TRBJ1-4, is EPEVTQTPSHQVTQMGQEVILRCVPISNHLYFYWYRQILGQKVEFLVSFYNNEISEKSEIFDDQFSVERPDGSNFTLKIRSTKLEDSAMYFCASRRLENEKLFFGSGTQLSVL.

CDR3 nucleotides: TGTGCCAGCAGATACGGGACGTCCGCCGGGGAGCTGTTTTTT. It codes for CASRYGTSAGELFF. This rearrangement joins TRBV2 to TRBJ2-2; D may correspond to TRBD1 or TRBD2 (5 bases each). V lost 6 bases and J lost 6, with 14 bases in between. The CDR3 runs 14 residues. The germline CDR1 and CDR2 sequences are SNHLY and FYNNEI.

This chain connects TRBV6-6 to TRBJ1-1; D remains ambiguous. This CDR3 spans 14 amino acids. The V and J ends lost 0 bases and 0 bases respectively, with 5 bases between them. Germline V lookup: CDR1 MNHNY, CDR2 SVGAGI (reference sequence). CDR3 region: CASSYSGLNTEAFF. CDR3 in DNA: TGTGCCAGCAGTTACTCCGGACTGAACACTGAAGCTTTCTTT.

This chain links TRBV11-2 with TRBJ1-1, with a possible D match to TRBD1 (6 bases). CDR1 and CDR2 from the germline V gene are SGHAT and FQNNGV. V was pared by 1 base and J by 0 bases, with 15 bases between. This CDR3 spans 17 amino acids. CDR3 bases: TGTGCCAGCAGCTTAGGGGTTCGGGACACCTTGAACACTGAAGCTTTCTTT. Its protein product is CASSLGVRDTLNTEAFF.

This clone was detected only a few times. The chain employs TRBV10-2 and TRBJ1-5, with 9 bases fitting TRBD1. V dropped 6 bases and J dropped 0; count of bases not matched to a gene: 9. The CDR3 length is 17 residues. Germline CDR1 reads WSHSY; CDR2 reads SAAADI. The CDR3 protein is CASRKDRGRLSNQPQHF. In nucleotides, the CDR3 is TGCGCCAGCAGGAAGGACAGGGGCCGTCTTAGCAATCAGCCCCAGCATTTT.

The chain carries TRBV9 and TRBJ2-3, with unresolved D. CDR1 is SGDLS, CDR2 YYNGEE, per germline. The CDR3 spans 12 residues. V dropped 0 bases and J dropped 6 bases, with 5 bases sitting between them. CDR3 region: CASSVDGDTQYF. CDR3 DNA sequence: TGTGCCAGCAGCGTAGACGGGGATACGCAGTATTTT.

The J gene is TRBJ1-2, the V gene TRBV28, with 9 bases lining up with TRBD1. Germline V gene sequence: CDR1 MDHEN, CDR2 SYDVKM. The junction had 1 base not matched to a gene; V was cut back by 7 bases and J by 4 bases. CDR3 size: 12 residues. CDR3 in DNA: TGTGCCAGCACGGACAGGGGCTATGGCTACACCTTC. Its translation: CASTDRGYGYTF.

The CDR3 sequence: CASSASGLGLKETQYF. The CDR3 DNA follows: TGTGCCAGCAGCGCATCCGGGCTGGGCTTGAAAGAGACCCAGTACTTC. This rearrangement joins TRBV9 to TRBJ2-5; D is unresolved. The V gene's germline CDR1 is SGDLS and CDR2 YYNGEE. The V end was cut by 3 bases, the J end by 3 bases, with 18 bases between. The CDR3 runs to 16 residues.

V and J are TRBV5-5 and TRBJ1-2; a weak D match, TRBD1 (6 bases). Germline V gene sequence: CDR1 SGHKS, CDR2 YYEKEE (reference sequence). The length of the CDR3 is 16 residues. Trimming pared 4 bases from V and 2 bases from J, leaving 18 bases between. CDR3 coding DNA: TGTGCCAGCAGCATAAAATTGGGGGGGGCCAACTATGGCTACACCTTC. Translating gives CASSIKLGGANYGYTF.

The chain recombines TRBV5-1 with TRBJ1-1, with D maybe TRBD1 (6 bases). Trimming removed 1 base from V and 1 base from J, with 11 bases in between. The CDR3 extends over 15 amino acids. From germline, CDR1 is SGHRS and CDR2 YFSETQ. The CDR3 coding sequence is TGCGCCAGCAGCTTGTTTGGGGGCTCGAACACTGAAGCTTTCTTT. This translates into CASSLFGGSNTEAFF.

The chain has TRBV19 and TRBJ1-1; 8 bases map to TRBD1. V shed 5 bases and J 4 bases; nucleotides not matched to a gene: 9. Germline V gene lookup returns CDR1 LNHDA and CDR2 SQIVND (reference sequence). CDR3 length: 15 residues. Written as DNA, the CDR3 is TGTGCCAGTAGTCCCGACAGGGGCCCGGGCACTGAAGCTTTCTTT. This translates into CASSPDRGPGTEAFF.

The CDR3 DNA reads as TGTGCCAGCTCTCGACAGGGAAACAATCAGCCCCAGCATTTT. It translates to CASSRQGNNQPQHF. V gene TRBV7-9 combines with J gene TRBJ1-5; 7 bases fit TRBD1. Trimming took 8 bases from V and 3 from J; bases not matched to a gene: 7. This CDR3 is 14 amino acids long. The germline V gene encodes CDR1 SEHNR and CDR2 FQNEAQ (reference sequence). The whole variable domain, filled in from reference TRBV7-9 and TRBJ1-5, reads DTGVSQNPRHKITKRGQNVTFRCDPISEHNRLYWYRQTLGQGPEFLTYFQNEAQLEKSRLLSDRFSAERPKGSFSTLEIQRTEQGDSAMYLCASSRQGNNQPQHFGDGTRLSIL.

The CDR3 reads CASSEVIRGQYF. As DNA, the CDR3 is TGTGCCAGCAGTGAAGTAATCCGAGGACAGTACTTC. V is TRBV2 and J is TRBJ2-4; no definite D call. Germline CDR1 SNHLY, CDR2 FYNNEI. This CDR3 region has 12 residues. Trimming took 1 base from V and 13 from J, leaving 11 bases between them. The full variable domain, completed using reference TRBV2 and TRBJ2-4, is EPEVTQTPSHQVTQMGQEVILRCVPISNHLYFYWYRQILGQKVEFLVSFYNNEISEKSEIFDDQFSVERPDGSNFTLKIRSTKLEDSAMYFCASSEVIRGQYFGAGTRLSVL.

The rearrangement links TRBV18 to TRBJ1-1, with D tentatively TRBD1 (5 bases). Germline CDR1 reads KGHSH; CDR2 reads LQKENI. The V end lost 6 bases, the J end lost 0 bases, and 17 bases lay between the germline ends. CDR3 length: 16 residues. CDR3 sequence reads: CASSAGGKGMNTEAFF. CDR3 coding DNA: TGTGCCAGCTCGGCGGGGGGGAAGGGGATGAACACTGAAGCTTTCTTT.

The genes are TRBV19 and TRBJ1-1; 9 bases align to TRBD1. V trimming: 6 bases; J trimming: 1 base; junction bases outside the gene matches: 3. CDR1 and CDR2 (germline): LNHDA, SQIVND (reference sequence). The CDR3 has 14 residues. The CDR3 nucleotides are TGTGCCAGTAGCCAGACAGGGGGGAACACTGAAGCTTTCTTT. The encoded protein is CASSQTGGNTEAFF.

The CDR3: CASSFNSGGPDETQYF. The CDR3 DNA follows: TGTGCCAGCAGCTTTAATAGCGGGGGGCCCGACGAGACCCAGTACTTC. The chain recombines TRBV9 with TRBJ2-5; 10 bases are shared with TRBD2. Germline CDR1 and CDR2: SGDLS and YYNGEE. This CDR3 contains 16 residues. The trim removed 4 bases at V and 5 bases at J, leaving 11 bases unmatched.

This clone was recorded only once. The chain couples TRBV27 to TRBJ2-7; 7 bases map to TRBD1. The germline V gene has CDR1 MNHEY and CDR2 SMNVEV (reference sequence). This CDR3 spans 16 amino acids. The ends lost 5 bases at V and 0 bases at J; junction bases unmatched: 10. For the CDR3, the DNA is TGTGCCAGCAGTGCCTCCTCCGGGACAGTCTCCTACGAGCAGTACTTC. Translation: CASSASSGTVSYEQYF.

This chain links TRBV19 with TRBJ1-5; no reliable D call. The CDR3 covers 13 residues. V lost 1 base to trimming and J lost 7 bases, with 8 bases between them. The V gene's germline CDR1 is LNHDA and CDR2 SQIVND (reference sequence). The CDR3 protein is CASSIGYGQPQHF. The CDR3 region has the DNA TGTGCCAGTAGTATAGGGTACGGACAGCCCCAGCATTTT.

V usage is TRBV3-1 (or the pseudogene TRBV3-2) and J usage is TRBJ2-3; D not resolved. The CDR3 totals 12 residues. Germline loops: CDR1 LGHDT, CDR2 YNNKEL (reference sequence). Trimming took off 2 bases at V and 5 bases at J, with 5 bases between the two ends. The CDR3 reads CASSQWLDTQYF. The CDR3 DNA follows: TGTGCCAGCAGCCAATGGTTAGATACGCAGTATTTT.